The 17 T cell receptor beta chains below were found in one sample sequenced in a study of T cell responses to AZD1222 COVID-19 vaccine. The data were produced by immunoSEQ multiplex PCR, yet TCRdb's version contains in-frame clones alone and is incomplete. Of tens of thousands of clones detected, 85% to 90% appear once; the ten largest clones hold 31%. The sequences come from peripheral blood, collected on day 0 of AZD1222 vaccination. These TCRs come from an adult in good health.

The chain has TRBV19 and TRBJ2-1, with 13 bases identical to TRBD2. The V gene's germline CDR1 is LNHDA and CDR2 SQIVND (reference sequence). The V segment lost 5 bases and the J segment 1 base; nucleotides outside the gene matches: 14. The CDR3 is made up of 20 amino acids. CDR3 residues: CASSFTSGRARFLSYNEQFF. CDR3 nucleotides: TGTGCCAGTAGTTTCACTAGCGGGAGGGCCCGTTTTTTGTCCTACAATGAGCAGTTCTTC. The full variable domain, with the rest looked up from reference TRBV19 and TRBJ2-1, is DGGITQSPKYLFRKEGQNVTLSCEQNLNHDAMYWYRQDPGQGLRLIYYSQIVNDFQKGDIAEGYSVSREKKESFPLTVTSAQKNPTAFYLCASSFTSGRARFLSYNEQFFGPGTRLTVL.

The chain combines TRBV7-2 with TRBJ2-2, with TRBD1 as a possible D gene (6 bases). Germline lookup yields CDR1 SGHTA and CDR2 FQGNSA. Trimming removed 3 bases from V and 2 bases from J, with 10 bases in between. This CDR3 spans 15 amino acids. The CDR3 sequence is CASSFGQPNTGELFF. The CDR3 DNA is TGTGCCAGCAGCTTCGGACAGCCCAACACCGGGGAGCTGTTTTTT.

The chain carries TRBV2 and TRBJ1-1; a possible D gene is TRBD1 (5 bases). V shed 2 bases and J shed 6 bases, with 16 bases lying between them. The CDR3 length is 15 residues. Germline V gene data show CDR1 as SNHLY and CDR2 as FYNNEI. The CDR3 DNA reads TGTGCCAGCAGTGAAAACGCGGGGGGGTTCGCTGAAGCTTTCTTT. Translated, it gives CASSENAGGFAEAFF.

V gene TRBV6-4 combines with J gene TRBJ1-1; D is unresolved. Germline lookup yields CDR1 MRHNA and CDR2 SNTAGT. There are 13 residues in the CDR3. The V gene lost 3 bases and the J gene lost 3 bases, with 8 bases spanning the gap. CDR3 protein: CASSEYRDTEAFF. CDR3 DNA: TGTGCCAGCAGTGAATATCGAGACACTGAAGCTTTCTTT.

This chain links TRBV7-2 with TRBJ2-4; 9 nucleotides align to TRBD1. V dropped 2 bases and J dropped 5; count of bases not matched to a gene: 10. Germline lookup yields CDR1 SGHTA and CDR2 FQGNSA. The CDR3 spans 17 residues. For the CDR3, the DNA is TGTGCCAGCAGCTTATCATTACAGGGGGCTTTTGAAAACATTCAGTACTTC. Protein sequence: CASSLSLQGAFENIQYF.

The gene calls are TRBV4-3 and TRBJ2-5; possible D gene TRBD1, 6 bases. V lost 5 bases and J 14 bases, leaving 15 bases between the germline ends. CDR1 is LGHNA, CDR2 YSLEER, per germline. This CDR3 is 11 amino acids long. CDR3 DNA sequence: TGCGCCAGCAGCTCTTCAGGACAGCATTACTTC. Amino acids: CASSSSGQHYF.

The chain couples TRBV7-6 to TRBJ2-2; possible D gene TRBD2, 5 bases. Looked up from germline, CDR1 is SGHVS and CDR2 is FNYEAQ. The V end was cut by 5 bases, the J end by 6 bases, with 13 bases between. The length of the CDR3 is 14 residues. DNA of the CDR3: TGTGCCAGCAGCCCTCTAGCCCTGTCCGGGGAGCTGTTTTTT. Its translation: CASSPLALSGELFF.

The rearrangement uses TRBV6-1 and TRBJ1-4; D is perhaps TRBD1 (6 bases). V lost 4 bases, J lost 3 bases, and 15 bases lay in between. The CDR3 spans 16 residues. CDR1 MNHNS and CDR2 SASEGT come from the germline V gene. The DNA for the CDR3 is TGTGCCAGCAGTGCCAACAGGGTCAGGGCTAATGAAAAACTGTTTTTT. Translation gives CASSANRVRANEKLFF.

The count of this clone is one. This chain connects TRBV29-1 to TRBJ1-1, with D unclear. V was trimmed by 4 bases and J by 8 bases, leaving 17 bases between them. The CDR3 is 13 amino acids. Germline values: CDR1 SQVTM, CDR2 ANQGSEA. The CDR3: CSVVLADGPEAFF. The CDR3, as DNA: TGCAGCGTTGTTCTCGCGGACGGTCCCGAAGCTTTCTTT.

The gene calls are TRBV29-1 and TRBJ2-2; D is unclear. This CDR3 has 14 residues. The germline gives CDR1 SQVTM, CDR2 ANQGSEA. Trimming pared 0 bases from V and 6 bases from J, leaving 11 bases between. CDR3 coding DNA: TGCAGCGTTGAAGAGGGAAGGAAAGCCGGGGAGCTGTTTTTT. It translates to CSVEEGRKAGELFF.

The genes are TRBV28 and TRBJ1-1; D unresolved. The CDR3 consists of 13 residues. Germline V gene lookup returns CDR1 MDHEN and CDR2 SYDVKM. Trimming pared 4 bases from V and 0 bases from J, leaving 6 bases between. For the CDR3, the DNA is TGTGCCAGCAGTTCCCAGATGAACACTGAAGCTTTCTTT. This encodes CASSSQMNTEAFF.

The table lists this clone with a count of one. The chain recombines TRBV28 with TRBJ1-2; 11 nucleotides line up with TRBD1. Germline CDR1 and CDR2: MDHEN and SYDVKM. V dropped 6 bases and J dropped 4; count of bases not matched to a gene: 7. The length of the CDR3 is 15 residues. This chain's CDR3 is CASSLDRGRRYGYTF. The DNA for the CDR3 is TGTGCCAGCAGCCTGGACAGGGGGCGACGCTATGGCTACACCTTC.

V is TRBV5-1 and J is TRBJ2-7, with TRBD1 as a possible D gene (6 bases). Germline V gene sequence: CDR1 SGHRS, CDR2 YFSETQ. V dropped 3 bases and J dropped 3 bases, with 10 bases sitting between them. The CDR3 sequence is 13 residues long. The CDR3 sequence: CASSWTANYEQYF. CDR3 in DNA: TGCGCCAGCAGCTGGACAGCAAACTACGAGCAGTACTTC.

The chain has TRBV29-1 and TRBJ2-3; D unclear. The V end was cut by 6 bases, the J end by 3 bases, with 10 bases between. Per the germline V gene, CDR1 is SQVTM and CDR2 is ANQGSEA. The CDR3 extends over 12 amino acids. CDR3 sequence: CSVHKGTDTQYF. CDR3 nucleotide sequence: TGCAGCGTGCACAAGGGAACAGATACGCAGTATTTT.

The chain employs TRBV19 and TRBJ2-3; possibly TRBD2 for D (5 bases). V lost 2 bases and J lost 1, with 7 bases in between. CDR3 length: 14 residues. Per the germline V gene, CDR1 is LNHDA and CDR2 is SQIVND (reference sequence). The CDR3 loop reads CASSIPGGTDTQYF. The DNA of the CDR3 is TGTGCCAGTAGTATACCCGGGGGCACAGATACGCAGTATTTT.

The chain has TRBV7-9 and TRBJ1-1; D is ambiguous. Germline V lookup: CDR1 SEHNR, CDR2 FQNEAQ (reference sequence). The V gene lost 3 bases and the J gene lost 0 bases, with 8 bases spanning the gap. The CDR3 length is 14 residues. The CDR3: CASSFPTVNTEAFF. In DNA form, the CDR3 reads TGTGCCAGCAGCTTCCCGACGGTGAACACTGAAGCTTTCTTT.

CDR3 bases: TGCGCCAGCAGCTTGGTCCCGGGAACCGGGGAGCTGTTTTTT. As protein: CASSLVPGTGELFF. The chain couples TRBV5-1 to TRBJ2-2; perhaps TRBD2 as D (5 bases). Germline values: CDR1 SGHRS, CDR2 YFSETQ. Trimming took off 0 bases at V and 5 bases at J, with 8 bases between the two ends. The CDR3 covers 14 residues. Full variable domain (outside the CDR3, taken from reference TRBV5-1 and TRBJ2-2): KAGVTQTPRYLIKTRGQQVTLSCSPISGHRSVSWYQQTPGQGLQFLFEYFSETQRNKGNFPGRFSGRQFSNSRSEMNVSTLELGDSALYLCASSLVPGTGELFFGEGSRLTVL.